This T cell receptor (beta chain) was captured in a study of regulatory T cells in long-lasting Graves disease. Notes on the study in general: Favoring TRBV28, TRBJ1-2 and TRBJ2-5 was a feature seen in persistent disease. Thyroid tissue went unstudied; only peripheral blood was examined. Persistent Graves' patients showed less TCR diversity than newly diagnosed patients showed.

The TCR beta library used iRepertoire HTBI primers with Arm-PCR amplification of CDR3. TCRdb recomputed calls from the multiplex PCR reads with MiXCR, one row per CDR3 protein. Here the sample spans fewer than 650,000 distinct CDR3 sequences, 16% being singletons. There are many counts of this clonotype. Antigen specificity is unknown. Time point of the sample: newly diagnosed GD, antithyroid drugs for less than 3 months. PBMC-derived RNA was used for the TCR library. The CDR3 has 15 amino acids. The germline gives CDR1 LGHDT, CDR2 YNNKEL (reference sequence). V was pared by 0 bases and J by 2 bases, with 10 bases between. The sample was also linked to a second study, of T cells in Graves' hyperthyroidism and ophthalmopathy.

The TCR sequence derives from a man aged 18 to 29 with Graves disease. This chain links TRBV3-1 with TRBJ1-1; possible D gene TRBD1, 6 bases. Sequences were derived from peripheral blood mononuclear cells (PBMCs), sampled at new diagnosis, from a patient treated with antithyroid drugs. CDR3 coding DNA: TGTGCCAGCAGCCAAGACGGGACACCTAACACTGAAGCTTTCTTT. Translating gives CASSQDGTPNTEAFF.